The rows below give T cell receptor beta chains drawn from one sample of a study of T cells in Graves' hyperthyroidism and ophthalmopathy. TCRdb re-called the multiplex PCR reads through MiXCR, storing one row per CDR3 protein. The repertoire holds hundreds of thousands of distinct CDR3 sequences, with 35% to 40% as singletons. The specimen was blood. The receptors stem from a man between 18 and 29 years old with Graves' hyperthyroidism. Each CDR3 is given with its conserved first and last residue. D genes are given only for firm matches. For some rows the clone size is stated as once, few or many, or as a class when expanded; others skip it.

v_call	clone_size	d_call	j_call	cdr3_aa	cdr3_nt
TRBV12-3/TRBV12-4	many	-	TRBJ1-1	CASSLGTISTEAFF	TGTGCCAGCAGTTTAGGGACAATCAGCACTGAAGCTTTCTTT
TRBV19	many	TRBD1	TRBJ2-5	CASSNNRGKQETQYF	TGTGCCAGTAGTAACAACAGGGGGAAGCAGGAGACCCAGTACTTC
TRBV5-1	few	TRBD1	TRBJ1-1	CASSTGTGGSGTEAFF	TGCGCCAGCAGCACCGGGACAGGGGGCTCGGGAACTGAAGCTTTCTTT
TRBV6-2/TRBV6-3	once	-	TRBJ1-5	CASSFGGRINQPQHF	TGTGCCAGCAGTTTCGGCGGACGGATAAATCAGCCCCAGCATTTT
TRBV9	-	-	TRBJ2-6	CASSDAGDTEAF	TGCGCCAGCAGCGACGCGGGGGACACTGAAGCTTTC
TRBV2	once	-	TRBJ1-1	CASSGQEGTEAFF	TGTGCCAGCAGTGGACAGGAGGGCACTGAAGCTTTCTTT
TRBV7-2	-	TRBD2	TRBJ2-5	CASSLDMPSGIETQYF	TGTGCCAGCAGCTTAGATATGCCTAGCGGCATAGAGACCCAGTACTTC
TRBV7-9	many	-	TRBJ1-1	CASQMGNTEAFF	TGTGCCAGCCAAATGGGGAACACTGAAGCTTTCTTT
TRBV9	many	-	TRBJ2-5	CASSVVTGGTQYF	TGTGCCAGCAGCGTAGTGACAGGCGGGACCCAGTACTTC
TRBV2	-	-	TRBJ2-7	CASNRTPYEQYF	TGTGCCAGCAACAGGACCCCCTACGAGCAGTACTTC
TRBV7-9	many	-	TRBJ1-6	CASSRGTRNSPLHF	TGTGCCAGCAGCCGCGGGACGAGGAATTCACCCCTCCACTTT
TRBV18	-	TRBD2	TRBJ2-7	CASSYWGTSGRPYEQYF	TGTGCCAGCTCGTACTGGGGGACTAGCGGCCGCCCCTACGAGCAGTACTTC
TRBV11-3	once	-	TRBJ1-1	CASSLGSGGHTEAFF	TGTGCCAGCAGCTTAGGAAGTGGGGGCCACACTGAAGCTTTCTTT
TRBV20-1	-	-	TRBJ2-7	CSARFWADFEYEQYF	TGCAGTGCCCGGTTTTGGGCTGACTTTGAGTACGAGCAGTACTTC
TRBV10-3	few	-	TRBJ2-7	CAISGGRGSYEQYF	TGTGCCATCAGTGGAGGTAGAGGGAGCTACGAGCAGTACTTC
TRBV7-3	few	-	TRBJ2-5	CASSFGNPETQYF	TGTGCCAGCAGCTTTGGGAATCCCGAGACCCAGTACTTC
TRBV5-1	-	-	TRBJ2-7	CASSGEGDGDEQYF	TGCGCCAGCAGCGGAGAGGGGGATGGGGACGAGCAGTACTTC
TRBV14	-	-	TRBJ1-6	CASSSPPAPLHF	TGTGCCAGCAGTTCCCCCCCGGCACCCCTCCACTTT
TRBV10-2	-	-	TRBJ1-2	CACSASREPGDYGYTF	TGCGCCTGCAGTGCTTCTCGGGAGCCCGGGGACTATGGCTACACCTTC
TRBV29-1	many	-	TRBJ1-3	CSVVPGVSGNTIYF	TGCAGCGTCGTTCCAGGGGTCTCTGGAAACACCATATATTTT
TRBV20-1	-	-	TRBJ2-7	CSARDLEQYF	TGCAGTGCTAGAGATCTTGAGCAGTACTTC
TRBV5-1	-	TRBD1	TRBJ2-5	CASSQRTGRETQYF	TGCGCCAGCAGCCAAAGGACAGGGAGGGAGACCCAGTACTTC
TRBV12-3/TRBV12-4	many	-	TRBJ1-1	CASSLYGAEAFF	TGTGCCAGCAGCTTATACGGGGCTGAAGCTTTCTTT
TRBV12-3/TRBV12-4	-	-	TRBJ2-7	CASSLDFFREQYF	TGTGCCAGCAGTTTAGACTTCTTTAGGGAGCAGTACTTC
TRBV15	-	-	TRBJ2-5	CATSRPRTGGDQETQYF	TGTGCCACCAGCAGACCAAGAACAGGGGGGGACCAAGAGACCCAGTACTTC
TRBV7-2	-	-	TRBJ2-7	CASSFPPRGHEQYF	TGTGCCAGCAGCTTCCCGCCCAGGGGTCACGAGCAGTACTTC
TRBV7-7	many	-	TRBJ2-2	CASSNIDGELFF	TGTGCTAGCAGCAATATCGACGGGGAGCTGTTTTTT
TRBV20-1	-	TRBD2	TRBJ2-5	CSAMTSGSGWETQYF	TGCAGTGCTATGACTAGCGGGAGCGGATGGGAGACCCAGTACTTC
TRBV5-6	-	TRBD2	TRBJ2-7	CASSIPGLVWEQYF	TGTGCCAGCAGCATCCCGGGACTAGTGTGGGAGCAGTACTTC
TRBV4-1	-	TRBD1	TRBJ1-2	CASSHPTGANYGYTF	TGCGCCAGCAGCCACCCTACAGGGGCTAACTATGGCTACACCTTC
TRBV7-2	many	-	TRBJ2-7	CASSLRLSYEQYF	TGTGCCAGCAGCTTAAGGTTATCCTACGAGCAGTACTTC
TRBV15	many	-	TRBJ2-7	CATSETGARYEQYF	TGTGCCACCAGCGAGACAGGCGCCAGATACGAGCAGTACTTC
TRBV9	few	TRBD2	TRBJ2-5	CASSASSGRAQETQYF	TGTGCCAGCAGCGCCTCTAGCGGGAGGGCCCAAGAGACCCAGTACTTC
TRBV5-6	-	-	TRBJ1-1	CASSLQEDGAFF	TGTGCCAGCAGCTTGCAGGAGGACGGAGCTTTCTTT
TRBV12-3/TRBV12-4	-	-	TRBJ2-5	CASSLVGAPGGETQYF	TGTGCCAGCAGTTTAGTCGGGGCACCAGGCGGGGAGACCCAGTACTTC
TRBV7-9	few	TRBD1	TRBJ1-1	CASSLVGQGLGTEAFF	TGTGCCAGCAGCTTAGTGGGACAGGGATTAGGCACTGAAGCTTTCTTT
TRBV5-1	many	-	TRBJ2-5	CASSLEGNGETQYF	TGTGCCAGCAGCTTAGAAGGGAACGGGGAGACCCAGTACTTC
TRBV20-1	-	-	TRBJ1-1	CSARDSFGLEAFF	TGCAGTGCTAGAGACTCATTCGGTTTAGAAGCTTTCTTT
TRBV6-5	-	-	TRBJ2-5	CASRPGKGEETQYF	TGTGCCAGCAGGCCAGGGAAGGGCGAAGAGACCCAGTACTTC
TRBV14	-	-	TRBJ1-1	CASIPGGRSTEAFF	TGTGCCAGCATCCCGGGGGGGAGGAGTACTGAAGCTTTCTTT
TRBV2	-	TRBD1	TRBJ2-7	CASSPRGQGIYEQYF	TGTGCCAGCAGCCCGCGGGGACAGGGGATCTACGAGCAGTACTTC
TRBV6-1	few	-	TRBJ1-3	CAISGGAGNTIYF	TGTGCCATTTCGGGGGGAGCGGGAAACACCATATATTTT
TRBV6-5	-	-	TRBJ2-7	CASGRVPYEQYF	TGTGCCAGCGGTCGGGTCCCCTACGAGCAGTACTTC
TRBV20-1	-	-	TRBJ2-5	CSAKMIQETQYF	TGCAGTGCTAAGATGATCCAAGAGACCCAGTACTTC
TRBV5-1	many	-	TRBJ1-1	CASSSDPNTEAFF	TGTGCCAGCAGTTCGGACCCGAACACTGAAGCTTTCTTT
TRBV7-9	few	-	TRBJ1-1	CASSPQDGGSTEAFF	TGTGCCAGCTCACCACAGGACGGGGGTAGCACTGAAGCTTTCTTT
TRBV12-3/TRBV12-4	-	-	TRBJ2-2	CASNGGTETGELFF	TGTGCCAGCAATGGAGGGACAGAGACCGGGGAGCTGTTTTTT
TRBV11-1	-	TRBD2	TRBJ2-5	CASSVVAGGGGTQYF	TGTGCCAGCAGCGTCGTAGCGGGAGGGGGAGGGACCCAGTACTTC
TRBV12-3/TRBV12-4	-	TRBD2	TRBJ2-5	CASALAGTYLETQYF	TGTGCCAGCGCCTTAGCGGGAACCTACCTTGAGACCCAGTACTTC
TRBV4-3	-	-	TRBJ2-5	CASSQGSGYQETQYF	TGCGCCAGCAGCCAAGGATCGGGGTACCAAGAGACCCAGTACTTC
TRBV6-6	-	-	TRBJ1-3	CASSYRGLSGNTIYF	TGTGCCAGCAGTTACCGGGGGTTATCTGGAAACACCATATATTTT
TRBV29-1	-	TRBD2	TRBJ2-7	CSVDRGGSEQYF	TGCAGCGTTGATAGGGGAGGGAGCGAGCAGTACTTC
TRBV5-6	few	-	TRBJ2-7	CASSSPRRTSYEQYF	TGTGCCAGCAGCTCCCCCAGACGGACGTCCTACGAGCAGTACTTC
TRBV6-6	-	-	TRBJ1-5	CASLRNSNQPQHF	TGTGCCAGCCTACGGAATAGCAATCAGCCCCAGCATTTT
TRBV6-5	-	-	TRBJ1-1	CASIPPGADSSGTEAFF	TGTGCCAGCATCCCCCCGGGGGCTGACAGCTCCGGCACTGAAGCTTTCTTT
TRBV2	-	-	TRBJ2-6	CADVSGANVLTF	TGTGCCGACGTCTCTGGGGCCAACGTCCTGACTTTC
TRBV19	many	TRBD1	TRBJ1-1	CASSTDRERMNTEAFF	TGTGCCAGTAGTACCGACAGGGAAAGAATGAACACTGAAGCTTTCTTT
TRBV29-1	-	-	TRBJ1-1	CSSEGMNTEAFF	TGCAGCAGTGAAGGGATGAACACTGAAGCTTTCTTT
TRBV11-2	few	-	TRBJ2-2	CASSPQGDGAGELFF	TGCGCCAGCAGCCCCCAGGGTGACGGGGCCGGGGAGCTGTTTTTT
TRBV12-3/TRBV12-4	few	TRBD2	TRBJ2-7	CASTTTTSGYEQYF	TGTGCCAGCACCACGACTACTAGCGGCTACGAGCAGTACTTC